These 21 T cell receptor beta chains share one sample of origin, sequenced in a study. In TCRdb, the reads were re-called with MiXCR into one record per CDR3 protein. The sample records 3,800 or so distinct CDR3 sequences, over 9.5% being singletons. The sample was CD4+ T cells from synovial fluid. These TCRs come from a human donor with rheumatoid arthritis.

This clonotype has a handful of counts. The gene calls are TRBV7-2 and TRBJ2-5; 8 bases are shared with TRBD1. CDR3 size: 13 residues. Trimming took 4 bases from V and 5 from J; bases not matched to a gene: 3. The germline V gene has CDR1 SGHTA and CDR2 FQGNSA. The CDR3 sequence: CASSWTGRETQYF. DNA for the CDR3: TGTGCCAGCAGCTGGACAGGGCGGGAGACCCAGTACTTC.

This clonotype was observed a few times. The gene calls are TRBV20-1 and TRBJ2-3; 9 bases fit TRBD2. Germline V CDR1 and CDR2: DFQATT, SNEGSKA (reference sequence). Germline trimming cut 5 bases from V and 2 bases from J; bases unmatched to any gene: 5. The CDR3 consists of 14 residues. Written as DNA, the CDR3 is TGCAGTGCTTTAGCGGGAGACACCACAGATACGCAGTATTTT. It encodes CSALAGDTTDTQYF.

This clonotype was counted a few times. This rearrangement joins TRBV20-1 to TRBJ1-1; D not resolved. This CDR3 has 15 residues. The V and J ends lost 3 bases and 10 bases respectively, with 24 bases between them. Germline-derived CDR1 and CDR2 are DFQATT and SNEGSKA (reference sequence). Here the CDR3 DNA reads TGCAGTGCTAGCCGAACCGCAGGAGCCCACCCGGGAGCTTTCTTT. Protein sequence: CSASRTAGAHPGAFF.

Within the sample, this clonotype is medium-sized (0.01 to 0.1%). This chain connects TRBV20-1 to TRBJ1-4; 10 bases are shared with TRBD1. With V trimmed by 5 bases and J by 6 bases, 6 bases remained unmatched. CDR3 length: 14 residues. Germline loops: CDR1 DFQATT, CDR2 SNEGSKA (reference sequence). As DNA, the CDR3 is TGCAGTGCTTTACCGGGGACAGGGGATGAAAAACTGTTTTTT. Residues: CSALPGTGDEKLFF.

This clonotype was observed a few times. This may come from a read error, since a much larger clone is one base off. This chain links TRBV18 with TRBJ1-2; 7 bases agree with TRBD1. CDR3 length: 15 residues. CDR1 is KGHSH and CDR2 is LQKENI in the germline V gene. CDR3 sequence: CARSQTGTEIHGYTF. In DNA, the CDR3 is TGTGCCCGCTCCCAGACAGGGACAGAAATCCATGGCTACACCTTC. Filled out from reference TRBV18 and TRBJ1-2, the complete variable domain reads NAGVMQNPRHLVRRRGQEARLRCSPMKGHSHVYWYRQLPEEGLKFMVYLQKENIIDESGMPKERFSAEFPKEGPSILRIQQVVRGDSAAYFCARSQTGTEIHGYTFGSGTRLTVV.

Within the sample, this clonotype is medium-sized. V and J are TRBV12-3 or TRBV12-4 and TRBJ2-7, with 8 bases matching TRBD1. This CDR3 spans 13 amino acids. V dropped 6 bases and J dropped 5; count of bases not matched to a gene: 6. The CDR3 nucleotides read TGTGCCAGCAGCCAACGGACAGGGCACGAGCAGTACTTC. Residues: CASSQRTGHEQYF.

As concerns this clonotype: A much larger clonotype is one base distant, so this may be a read error. This chain joins TRBV12-3 or TRBV12-4 and TRBJ2-5; TRBD1 agrees at 11 bases. The CDR3 totals 16 residues. V shed 5 bases and J 5 bases; nucleotides not matched to a gene: 10. CDR3 sequence reads: CASSPGTGGDWETQYF. In DNA form, the CDR3 reads TGTGCCAGCAGTCCCGGGACAGGGGGTGATTGGGAGACCCAGTACTTC.

This clonotype has at least ten counts. The J gene is TRBJ2-1, the V gene TRBV20-1; 7 bases fit TRBD2. This CDR3 has 13 amino acids. The germline gives CDR1 DFQATT, CDR2 SNEGSKA (reference sequence). In DNA form, the CDR3 reads TGCAGCCCTAGCGGCGATGACTACAATGAGCAGTTCTTC. Translated: CSPSGDDYNEQFF.

This clonotype rates as medium-sized. This chain connects TRBV6-6 to TRBJ1-1; TRBD1 might be the D (5 bases). Trimming took 2 bases from V and 1 from J, leaving 5 bases between them. CDR3 length: 13 residues. Germline loops: CDR1 MNHNY, CDR2 SVGAGI (reference sequence). CDR3 loop: CASSYTGNTEAFF. The CDR3 DNA is TGTGCCAGCAGTTACACAGGGAACACTGAAGCTTTCTTT.

This clonotype was recorded at least ten times. The gene calls are TRBV4-3 and TRBJ2-1; no definite D call. The CDR3 runs 16 residues. Germline loops: CDR1 LGHNA, CDR2 YSLEER. V was trimmed by 0 bases and J by 0 bases, leaving 9 bases between them. The CDR3 DNA follows: TGCGCCAGCAGCCAAGAGGGCGGAATCTCCTACAATGAGCAGTTCTTC. It codes for CASSQEGGISYNEQFF.

A few counts support this clonotype. The chain is built from TRBV20-1 and TRBJ1-1, with 7 bases matching TRBD1. CDR3 size: 12 residues. Germline-derived CDR1 and CDR2 are DFQATT and SNEGSKA (reference sequence). J lost 1 base, V lost 7 bases, and 3 bases had no gene match. The CDR3 nucleotides read TGCAGTGGCAGGGGGGGGAACACTGAAGCTTTCTTT. Translation: CSGRGGNTEAFF.

This clonotype is medium-sized. V gene TRBV20-1 combines with J gene TRBJ2-7, with TRBD1 matching 7 bases. V lost 6 bases and J lost 0; bases outside the gene matches: 5. The CDR3 is 13 residues long. In germline, CDR1 is DFQATT, CDR2 SNEGSKA (reference sequence). CDR3 residues: CSATDRFSYEQYF. The CDR3 DNA reads as TGCAGTGCCACGGACAGGTTCTCCTACGAGCAGTACTTC.

A few counts support this clonotype. The chain combines TRBV28 with TRBJ2-7, with 9 bases matching TRBD1. Germline CDR1 reads MDHEN; CDR2 reads SYDVKM. The V segment lost 0 bases and the J segment 3 bases; nucleotides outside the gene matches: 6. The CDR3 contains 16 residues. The chain's CDR3 is CASSLWGGTGNYEQYF. DNA of the CDR3: TGTGCCAGCAGTTTATGGGGTGGGACAGGGAACTACGAGCAGTACTTC.

The chain uses TRBV9 and TRBJ2-2, with D maybe TRBD2 (5 bases). Deletions cut 9 bases from V and 2 bases from J, with 11 bases between. This CDR3 has 13 residues. The V gene's germline CDR1 is SGDLS and CDR2 YYNGEE. The CDR3: CATRTRNTGELFF. CDR3 nucleotides: TGTGCCACCCGGACTCGCAACACCGGGGAGCTGTTTTTT.

By share, this clonotype counts as medium-sized (0.01 to 0.1%). The chain has TRBV6-2 or TRBV6-3 and TRBJ2-7; 10 bases fit TRBD2. The junction had 8 bases not matched to a gene; V was cut back by 6 bases and J by 3 bases. Germline CDR1 is MNHEY and CDR2 is SVGEGT. CDR3 length: 15 amino acids. DNA of the CDR3: TGTGCCAGCAGCTCAAGCGGGAGGGCCATCTACGAGCAGTACTTC. Protein sequence: CASSSSGRAIYEQYF.

A few counts support this clonotype. V gene TRBV12-3 or TRBV12-4 combines with J gene TRBJ2-3; D not certain. The CDR3 has 12 residues. The V and J ends lost 6 bases and 6 bases respectively, with 10 bases between them. Here the CDR3 DNA reads TGTGCCAGCAGCAAGGGTGCGGATACGCAGTATTTT. The encoded protein is CASSKGADTQYF.

V usage is TRBV7-2 and J usage is TRBJ2-5, with 9 bases aligning to TRBD2. CDR1 and CDR2 from the germline V gene are SGHTA and FQGNSA. This CDR3 comprises 15 residues. V shed 1 base, J shed 9 bases, and the junction held 9 bases outside the gene matches. CDR3 loop: CASSLELAGGLAQYF. Written as DNA, the CDR3 is TGTGCCAGCAGCTTAGAACTAGCGGGCGGGTTGGCCCAGTACTTC.

This clonotype was seen repeatedly, ten times or more. The chain joins TRBV28 to TRBJ2-1; no reliable D call. Per germline, CDR1 MDHEN and CDR2 SYDVKM. This CDR3 comprises 17 residues. Trimming shortened V by 5 bases and J by 9 bases, and 26 bases separated the two germline ends. CDR3 bases: TGTGCCAGCAGTACCGTACCGGGTCTCTCCCCTCCGCCTGAGCAGTTCTTC. Its protein product is CASSTVPGLSPPPEQFF.

This clonotype was found many times. The chain carries TRBV19 and TRBJ2-2; no reliable D call. Germline V gives CDR1 LNHDA, CDR2 SQIVND (reference sequence). Trimming removed 5 bases from V and 1 base from J, with 8 bases in between. The CDR3 has 14 residues. In DNA, the CDR3 is TGTGCCAGTAGTCCTCAGTTGAACACCGGGGAGCTGTTTTTT. Protein product: CASSPQLNTGELFF.

This clonotype rates as medium-sized. This rearrangement joins TRBV27 to TRBJ2-7, with 11 bases matching TRBD1. V was clipped by 7 bases and J by 5 bases; unmatched bases: 10. Germline V lookup: CDR1 MNHEY, CDR2 SMNVEV (reference sequence). This CDR3 spans 15 amino acids. The CDR3 spells CASTHSRTGGDEQYF. CDR3 coding DNA: TGTGCCAGCACACACTCCCGGACAGGGGGCGACGAGCAGTACTTC.

By sample share, this clonotype is medium-sized. J is TRBJ1-1 and V is TRBV5-1, with no clear D. Germline lookup yields CDR1 SGHRS and CDR2 YFSETQ. The CDR3 has 15 amino acids. The V end was cut by 4 bases, the J end by 0 bases, with 13 bases between. The CDR3: CASSRDITMNTEAFF. The CDR3 bases are TGCGCCAGCAGCCGAGATATCACCATGAACACTGAAGCTTTCTTT.